This TCR beta chain was identified in a study of Graves' ophthalmopathy and Graves' hyperthyroidism. Ophthalmopathy absent within 18 months of follow-up marked hyperthyroidism as stable. The TCR beta CDR3 regions underwent amplification from RNA transcripts. Amplification began with first-round RT-PCR using HTBI primers, then second-round multiplex PCR was performed. TCRdb re-called the multiplex PCR reads with MiXCR, one entry per CDR3 protein. This table holds roughly 350,000 distinct CDR3 sequences, about 18% found once. This clonotype was recorded many times. This TCR was recovered from an adult woman with stable Graves' hyperthyroidism. The sample consisted of peripheral blood.

As DNA, the CDR3 is TGTGCCAGCAGCTTAGAATGGGGGTTGGGCAATCAGCCCCAGCATTTT. The encoded protein is CASSLEWGLGNQPQHF. The rearrangement links TRBV7-8 to TRBJ1-5, with D possibly TRBD1 on 5 matching bases. CDR1 and CDR2 from the germline V gene are SGHVS and FQNEAQ. V lost 1 base and J lost 2, with 12 bases in between. This CDR3 is built from 16 residues.